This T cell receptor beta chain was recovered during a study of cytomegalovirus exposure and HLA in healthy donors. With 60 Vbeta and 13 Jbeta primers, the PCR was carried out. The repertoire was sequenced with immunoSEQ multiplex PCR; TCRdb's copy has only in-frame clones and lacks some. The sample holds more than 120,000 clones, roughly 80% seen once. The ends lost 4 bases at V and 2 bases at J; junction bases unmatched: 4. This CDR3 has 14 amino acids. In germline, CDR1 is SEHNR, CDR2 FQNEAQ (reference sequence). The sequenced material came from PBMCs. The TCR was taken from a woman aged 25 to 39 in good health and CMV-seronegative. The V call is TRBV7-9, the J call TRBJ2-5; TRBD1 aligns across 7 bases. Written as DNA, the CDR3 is TGTGCCAGCAGCTACAGGGGATCACAAGAGACCCAGTACTTC. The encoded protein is CASSYRGSQETQYF.